The clone carrying this T cell receptor beta chain was seen at least ten times. The antigen is unknown. The CDR3 runs 14 residues. V lost 6 bases, J lost 7 bases, and 16 bases lay in between. Germline values: CDR1 MDHEN, CDR2 SYDVKM. The data originate from a study of T cells in Graves' hyperthyroidism and ophthalmopathy. The diagnostic basis comprised clinical symptoms, serum thyroxine and TRAb, thyroid ultrasound and orbital computed tomography. Findings of the study overall: Blood also carried most thyroid clonotypes expanded above 0.001. Ophthalmopathy was predicted by the model a median of 6.5 months ahead of onset.

TCR beta CDR3 sequences were amplified from RNA transcripts. HTBI primers were employed in a first-round RT-PCR of the TCR CDR3. TCRdb fed the multiplex PCR reads into MiXCR, producing one record per CDR3 protein. Altogether approximately 330,000 distinct CDR3 sequences are present, around a fifth being singletons, with the ten largest covering 50%. Sequenced input: blood. V and J are TRBV28 and TRBJ1-5; weak D call: TRBD1 (6 bases). The sequence came from a woman aged 50 to 60 with Graves' hyperthyroidism. The CDR3 DNA follows: TGTGCCAGCAGCGTACTACAGGGCGGGCAGCCCCAGCATTTT. This encodes CASSVLQGGQPQHF.